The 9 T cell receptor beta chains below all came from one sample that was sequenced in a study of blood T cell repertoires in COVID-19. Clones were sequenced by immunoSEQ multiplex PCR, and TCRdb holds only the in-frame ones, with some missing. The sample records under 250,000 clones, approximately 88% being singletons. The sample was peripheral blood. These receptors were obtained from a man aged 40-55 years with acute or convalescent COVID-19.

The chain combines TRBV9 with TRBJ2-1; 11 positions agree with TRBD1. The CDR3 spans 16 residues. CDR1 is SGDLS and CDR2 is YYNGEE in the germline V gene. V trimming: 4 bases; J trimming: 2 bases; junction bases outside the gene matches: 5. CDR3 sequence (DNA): TGTGCCAGCAGCATTCGGACAGGGGGCACCTACAATGAGCAGTTCTTC. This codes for CASSIRTGGTYNEQFF. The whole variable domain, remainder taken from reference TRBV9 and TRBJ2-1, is DSGVTQTPKHLITATGQRVTLRCSPRSGDLSVYWYQQSLDQGLQFLIQYYNGEERAKGNILERFSAQQFPDLHSELNLSSLELGDSALYFCASSIRTGGTYNEQFFGPGTRLTVL.

CDR3 DNA: TGTGCCAGCAGCCGTTGGACAGACCAGACGAACACTGAAGCTTTCTTT. Translating it yields CASSRWTDQTNTEAFF. J is TRBJ1-1 and V is TRBV7-8, with TRBD1 as a possible D gene (6 bases). The CDR3 totals 16 residues. V lost 5 bases and J lost 1, with 17 bases in between. Looked up from germline, CDR1 is SGHVS and CDR2 is FQNEAQ.

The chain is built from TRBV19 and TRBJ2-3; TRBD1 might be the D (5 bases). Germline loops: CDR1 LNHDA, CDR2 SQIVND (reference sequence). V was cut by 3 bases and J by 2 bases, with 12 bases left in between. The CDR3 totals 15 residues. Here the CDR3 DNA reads TGTGCCAGTAGTATGTGGCAGGGATACACAGATACGCAGTATTTT. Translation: CASSMWQGYTDTQYF.

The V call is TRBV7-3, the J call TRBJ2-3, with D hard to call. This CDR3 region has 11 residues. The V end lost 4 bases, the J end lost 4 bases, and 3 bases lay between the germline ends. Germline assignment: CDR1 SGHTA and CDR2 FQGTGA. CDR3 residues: CASSSADTQYF. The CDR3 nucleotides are TGTGCCAGCAGCTCCGCAGATACGCAGTATTTT.

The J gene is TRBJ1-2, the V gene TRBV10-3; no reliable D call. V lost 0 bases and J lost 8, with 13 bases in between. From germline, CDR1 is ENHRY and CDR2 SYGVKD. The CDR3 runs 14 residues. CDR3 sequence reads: CAISESRDSAGYTF. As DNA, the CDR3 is TGTGCCATCAGTGAGTCTCGGGATTCGGCGGGCTACACCTTC.

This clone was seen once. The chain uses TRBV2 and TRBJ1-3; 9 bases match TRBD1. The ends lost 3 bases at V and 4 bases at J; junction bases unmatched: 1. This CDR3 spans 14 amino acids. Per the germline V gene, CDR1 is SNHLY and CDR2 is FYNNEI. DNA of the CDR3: TGTGCCAGCAGTGATGGGACAGGGGGAAACACCATATATTTT. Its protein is CASSDGTGGNTIYF. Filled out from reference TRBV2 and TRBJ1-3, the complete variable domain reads EPEVTQTPSHQVTQMGQEVILRCVPISNHLYFYWYRQILGQKVEFLVSFYNNEISEKSEIFDDQFSVERPDGSNFTLKIRSTKLEDSAMYFCASSDGTGGNTIYFGEGSWLTVV.

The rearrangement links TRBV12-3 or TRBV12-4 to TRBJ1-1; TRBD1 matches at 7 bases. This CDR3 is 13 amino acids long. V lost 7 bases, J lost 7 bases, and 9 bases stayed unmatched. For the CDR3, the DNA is TGTGCCAGCACCCGGGACAGACGGTTTGAAGCTTTCTTT. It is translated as CASTRDRRFEAFF.

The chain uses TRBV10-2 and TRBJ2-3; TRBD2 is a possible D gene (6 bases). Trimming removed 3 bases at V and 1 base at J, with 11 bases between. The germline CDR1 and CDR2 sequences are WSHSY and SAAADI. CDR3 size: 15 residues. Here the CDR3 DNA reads TGCGCCAGCAGTGACATCGGGGAGGGCACAGATACGCAGTATTTT. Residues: CASSDIGEGTDTQYF.

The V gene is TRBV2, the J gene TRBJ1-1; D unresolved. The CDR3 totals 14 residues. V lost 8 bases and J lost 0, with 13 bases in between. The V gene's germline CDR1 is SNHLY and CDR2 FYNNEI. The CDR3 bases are TGTGCCAGCGGCCAGTCATCAGTGAACACTGAAGCTTTCTTT. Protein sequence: CASGQSSVNTEAFF.